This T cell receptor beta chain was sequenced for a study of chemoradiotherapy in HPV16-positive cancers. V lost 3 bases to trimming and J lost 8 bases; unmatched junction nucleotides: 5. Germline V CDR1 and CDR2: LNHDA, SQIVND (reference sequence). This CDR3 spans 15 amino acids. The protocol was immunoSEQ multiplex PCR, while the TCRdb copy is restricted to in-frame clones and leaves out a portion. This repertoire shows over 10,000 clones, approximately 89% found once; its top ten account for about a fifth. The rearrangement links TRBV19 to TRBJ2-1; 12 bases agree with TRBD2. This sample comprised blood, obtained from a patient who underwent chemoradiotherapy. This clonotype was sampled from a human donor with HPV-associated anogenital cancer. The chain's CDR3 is CASSIVTSGSYEQFF. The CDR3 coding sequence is TGTGCCAGTAGTATTGTGACTAGCGGGAGCTATGAGCAGTTCTTC.